This T cell receptor (beta chain) was captured by sequencing in a study of T cells after yellow fever vaccination. Trimming removed 0 bases at V and 5 bases at J, with 7 bases between. The CDR3 sequence is 14 residues long. CDR1 SGHTA and CDR2 FQGNSA come from the germline V gene. Researchers made TCR cDNA using 5'RACE template switching, and this step added a universal primer site and UMIs. One entry per CDR3 protein, called by TCRdb with MiXCR from the 5' RACE reads. The sample holds about 130,000 distinct CDR3 sequences, more than 6.5% seen once. This clonotype has at least ten counts. The chain has TRBV7-2 and TRBJ2-2; tentative D call: TRBD2 (5 bases). The origin of this receptor is a man aged 25 to 45 who received the YFV17D yellow fever vaccine. The sequencing here drew on CD4+ T cells sorted from PBMCs, taken 10 days after the yellow fever booster vaccination. DNA for the CDR3: TGTGCCAGCAGCTTAGCGAGGGAAACCGGGGAGCTGTTTTTT. Protein: CASSLARETGELFF.